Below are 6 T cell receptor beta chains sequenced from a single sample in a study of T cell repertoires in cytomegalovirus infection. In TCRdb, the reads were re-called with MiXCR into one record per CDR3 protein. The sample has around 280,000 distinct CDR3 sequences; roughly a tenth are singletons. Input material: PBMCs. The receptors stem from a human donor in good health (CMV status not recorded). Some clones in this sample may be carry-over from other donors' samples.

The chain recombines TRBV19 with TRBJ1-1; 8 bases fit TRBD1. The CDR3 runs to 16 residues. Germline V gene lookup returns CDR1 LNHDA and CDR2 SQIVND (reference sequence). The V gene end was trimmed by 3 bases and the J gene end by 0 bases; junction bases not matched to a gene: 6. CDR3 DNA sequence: TGTGCCAGTAGTATTTCACAGGGGGTGATGAACACTGAAGCTTTCTTT. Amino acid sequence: CASSISQGVMNTEAFF.

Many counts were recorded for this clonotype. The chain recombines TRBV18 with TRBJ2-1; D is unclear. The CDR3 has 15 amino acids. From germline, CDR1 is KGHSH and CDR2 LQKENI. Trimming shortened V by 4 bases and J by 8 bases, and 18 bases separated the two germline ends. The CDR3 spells CASSRDSASGHEQFF. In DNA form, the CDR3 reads TGTGCCAGCTCACGTGACTCCGCCAGTGGCCATGAGCAGTTCTTC.

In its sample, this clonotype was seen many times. The CDR3 coding sequence is TGCAGTGCTGGATACAGGGGGCTGAATACCGGGGAGCTGTTTTTT. Its translation is CSAGYRGLNTGELFF. This chain joins TRBV20-1 and TRBJ2-2; TRBD1 aligns across 9 bases. Looked up from germline, CDR1 is DFQATT and CDR2 is SNEGSKA (reference sequence). The CDR3 covers 15 residues. Trimming cost V 5 bases and J 5 bases; bases outside gene matches: 9.

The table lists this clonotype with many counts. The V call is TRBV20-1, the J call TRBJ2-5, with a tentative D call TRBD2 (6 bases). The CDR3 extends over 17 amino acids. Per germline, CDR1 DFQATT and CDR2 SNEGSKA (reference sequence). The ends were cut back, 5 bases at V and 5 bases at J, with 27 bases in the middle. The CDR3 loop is CSAPPLTPTGEMETQYF. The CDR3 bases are TGCAGTGCTCCTCCCTTAACGCCGACGGGGGAAATGGAGACCCAGTACTTC.

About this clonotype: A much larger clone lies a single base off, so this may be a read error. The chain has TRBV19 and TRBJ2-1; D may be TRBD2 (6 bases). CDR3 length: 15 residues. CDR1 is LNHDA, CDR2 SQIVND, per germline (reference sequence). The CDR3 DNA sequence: TGTGCCAGTAGCGCCATAGCGGATTCCAACAATGGGCAGTTCTTC. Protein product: CASSAIADSNNGQFF.

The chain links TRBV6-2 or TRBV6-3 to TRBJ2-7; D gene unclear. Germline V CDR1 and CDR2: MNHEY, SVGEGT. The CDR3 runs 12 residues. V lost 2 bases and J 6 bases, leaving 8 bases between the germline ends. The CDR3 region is CASSYLPREQYF. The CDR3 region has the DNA TGTGCCAGCAGTTACCTCCCCCGCGAGCAGTACTTC.